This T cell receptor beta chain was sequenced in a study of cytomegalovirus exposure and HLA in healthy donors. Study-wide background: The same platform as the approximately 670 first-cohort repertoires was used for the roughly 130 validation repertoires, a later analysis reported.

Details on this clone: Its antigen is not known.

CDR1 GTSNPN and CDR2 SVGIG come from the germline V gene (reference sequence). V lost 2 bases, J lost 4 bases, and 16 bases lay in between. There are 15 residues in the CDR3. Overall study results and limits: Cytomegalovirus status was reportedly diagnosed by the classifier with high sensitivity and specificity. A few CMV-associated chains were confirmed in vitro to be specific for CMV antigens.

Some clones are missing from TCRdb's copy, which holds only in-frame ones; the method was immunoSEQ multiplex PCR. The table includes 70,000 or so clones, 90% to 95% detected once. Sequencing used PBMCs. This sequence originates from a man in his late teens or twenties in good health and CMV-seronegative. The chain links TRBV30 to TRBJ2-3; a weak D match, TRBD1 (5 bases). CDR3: CAWSPTKKGSDTQYF. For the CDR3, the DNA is TGTGCCTGGAGTCCGACCAAGAAGGGGTCAGATACGCAGTATTTT. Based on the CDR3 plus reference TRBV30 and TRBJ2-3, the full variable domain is SQTIHQWPATLVQPVGSPLSLECTVEGTSNPNLYWYRQAAGRGLQLLFYSVGIGQISSEVPQNLSASRPQDRQFILSSKKLLLSDSGFYLCAWSPTKKGSDTQYFGPGTRLTVL.